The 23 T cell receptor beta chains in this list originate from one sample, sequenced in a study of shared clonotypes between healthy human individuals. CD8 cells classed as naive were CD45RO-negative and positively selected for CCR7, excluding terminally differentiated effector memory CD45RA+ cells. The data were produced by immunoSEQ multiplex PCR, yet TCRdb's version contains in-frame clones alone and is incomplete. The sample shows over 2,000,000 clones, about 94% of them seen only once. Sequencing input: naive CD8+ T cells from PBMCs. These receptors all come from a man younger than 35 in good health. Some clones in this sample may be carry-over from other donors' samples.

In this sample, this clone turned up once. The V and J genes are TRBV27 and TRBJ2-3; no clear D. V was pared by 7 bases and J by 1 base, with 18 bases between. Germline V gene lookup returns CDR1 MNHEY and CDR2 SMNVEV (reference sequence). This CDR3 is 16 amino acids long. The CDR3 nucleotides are TGTGCCAGCACCCCTCTCTTGGAAGTGGGCACAGATACGCAGTATTTT. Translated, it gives CASTPLLEVGTDTQYF.

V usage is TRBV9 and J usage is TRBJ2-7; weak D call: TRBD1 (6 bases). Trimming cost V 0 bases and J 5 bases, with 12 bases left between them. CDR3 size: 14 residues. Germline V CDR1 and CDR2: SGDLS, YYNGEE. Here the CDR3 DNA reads TGTGCCAGCAGCGTAGCAGGGGCAGCGGACGAGCAGTACTTC. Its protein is CASSVAGAADEQYF.

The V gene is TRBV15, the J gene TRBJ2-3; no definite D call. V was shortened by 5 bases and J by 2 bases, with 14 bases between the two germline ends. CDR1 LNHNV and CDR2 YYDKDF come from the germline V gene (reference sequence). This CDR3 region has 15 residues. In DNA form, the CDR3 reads TGTGCCACCAGCCCCAGCAAGGGCCTCACAGATACGCAGTATTTT. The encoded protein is CATSPSKGLTDTQYF.

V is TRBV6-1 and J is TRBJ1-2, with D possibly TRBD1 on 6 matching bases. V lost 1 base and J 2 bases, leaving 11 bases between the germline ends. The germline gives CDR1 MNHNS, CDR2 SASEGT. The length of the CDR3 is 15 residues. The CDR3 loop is CASSEDYRANYGYTF. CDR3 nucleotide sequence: TGTGCCAGCAGTGAAGACTACAGGGCAAACTATGGCTACACCTTC.

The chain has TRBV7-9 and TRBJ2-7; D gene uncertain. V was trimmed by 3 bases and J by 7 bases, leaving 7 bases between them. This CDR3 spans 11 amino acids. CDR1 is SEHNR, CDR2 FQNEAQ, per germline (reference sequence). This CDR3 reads CASSFEEEQYF. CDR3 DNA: TGTGCCAGCAGCTTTGAGGAGGAGCAGTACTTC. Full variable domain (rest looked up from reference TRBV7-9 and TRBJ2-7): DTGVSQNPRHKITKRGQNVTFRCDPISEHNRLYWYRQTLGQGPEFLTYFQNEAQLEKSRLLSDRFSAERPKGSFSTLEIQRTEQGDSAMYLCASSFEEEQYFGPGTRLTVT.

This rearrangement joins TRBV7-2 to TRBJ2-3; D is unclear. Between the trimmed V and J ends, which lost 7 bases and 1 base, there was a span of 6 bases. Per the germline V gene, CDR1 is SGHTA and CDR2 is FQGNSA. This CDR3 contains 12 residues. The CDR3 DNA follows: TGTGCCAGCACCCCCCGCACAGATACGCAGTATTTT. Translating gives CASTPRTDTQYF.

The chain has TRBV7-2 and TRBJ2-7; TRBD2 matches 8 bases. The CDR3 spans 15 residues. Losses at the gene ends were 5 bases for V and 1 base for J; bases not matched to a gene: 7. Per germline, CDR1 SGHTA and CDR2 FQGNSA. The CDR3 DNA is TGTGCCAGCAGCCCCGGGGGGGGGAGATCCTACGAGCAGTACTTC. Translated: CASSPGGGRSYEQYF.

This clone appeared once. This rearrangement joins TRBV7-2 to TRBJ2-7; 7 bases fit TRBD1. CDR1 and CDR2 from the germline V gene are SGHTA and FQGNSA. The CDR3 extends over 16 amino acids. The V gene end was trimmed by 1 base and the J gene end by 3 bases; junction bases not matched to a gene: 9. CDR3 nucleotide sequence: TGTGCCAGCAGCTTAGGAGGGGGCATGAAAGGCTACGAGCAGTACTTC. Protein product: CASSLGGGMKGYEQYF.

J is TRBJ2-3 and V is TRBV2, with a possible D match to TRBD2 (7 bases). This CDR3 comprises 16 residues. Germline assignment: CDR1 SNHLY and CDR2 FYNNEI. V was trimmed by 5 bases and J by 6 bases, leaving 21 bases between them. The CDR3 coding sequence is TGTGCCAGCAGTACCTGGGGGGGCCGAGGAATGGATACGCAGTATTTT. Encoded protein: CASSTWGGRGMDTQYF.

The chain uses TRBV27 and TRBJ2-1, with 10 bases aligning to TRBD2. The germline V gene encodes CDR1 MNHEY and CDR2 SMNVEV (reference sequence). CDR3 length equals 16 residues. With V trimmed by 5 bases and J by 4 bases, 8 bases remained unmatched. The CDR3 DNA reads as TGTGCCAGCAGTCCGAGTAGCGGGAGGACATACAATGAGCAGTTCTTC. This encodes CASSPSSGRTYNEQFF.

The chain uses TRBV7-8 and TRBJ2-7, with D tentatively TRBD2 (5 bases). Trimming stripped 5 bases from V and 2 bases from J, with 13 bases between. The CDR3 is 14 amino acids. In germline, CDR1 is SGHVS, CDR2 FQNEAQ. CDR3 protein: CASSAWERTYEQYF. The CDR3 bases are TGTGCCAGCAGCGCCTGGGAGAGGACCTACGAGCAGTACTTC.

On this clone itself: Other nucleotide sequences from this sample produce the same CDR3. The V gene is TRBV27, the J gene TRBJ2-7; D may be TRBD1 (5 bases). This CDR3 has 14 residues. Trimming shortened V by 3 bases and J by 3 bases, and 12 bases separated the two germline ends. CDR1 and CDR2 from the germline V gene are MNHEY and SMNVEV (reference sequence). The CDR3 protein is CASSLGQGSYEQYF. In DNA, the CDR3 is TGTGCCAGCAGTTTGGGTCAGGGAAGCTACGAGCAGTACTTC.

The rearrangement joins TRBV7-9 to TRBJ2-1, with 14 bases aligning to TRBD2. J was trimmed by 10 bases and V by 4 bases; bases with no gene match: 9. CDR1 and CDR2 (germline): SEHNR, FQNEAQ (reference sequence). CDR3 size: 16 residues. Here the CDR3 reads CASSSRLAGGPGEQFF. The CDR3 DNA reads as TGTGCCAGCAGCTCCAGACTAGCGGGAGGGCCCGGGGAGCAGTTCTTC.

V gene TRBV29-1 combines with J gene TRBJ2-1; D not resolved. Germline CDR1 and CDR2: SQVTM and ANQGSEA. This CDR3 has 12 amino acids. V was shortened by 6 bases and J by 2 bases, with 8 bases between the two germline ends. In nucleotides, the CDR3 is TGCAGCGTCCGAGAGGCCTACAATGAGCAGTTCTTC. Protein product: CSVREAYNEQFF.

CDR3 in amino acids: CASSDPSLVEKLFF. The CDR3 nucleotides read TGTGCCAGCAGTGACCCCTCTCTGGTAGAAAAACTGTTTTTT. This sequence joins TRBV6-1 and TRBJ1-4, with D uncertain. The CDR3 sequence is 14 residues long. Between the trimmed V and J ends, which lost 3 bases and 8 bases, there was a span of 13 bases. From germline, CDR1 is MNHNS and CDR2 SASEGT.

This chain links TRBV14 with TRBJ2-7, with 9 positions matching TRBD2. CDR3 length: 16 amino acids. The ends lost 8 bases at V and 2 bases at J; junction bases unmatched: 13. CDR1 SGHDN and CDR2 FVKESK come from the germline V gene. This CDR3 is CASVSPRAGGPYEQYF. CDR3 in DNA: TGTGCCAGCGTATCTCCAAGGGCGGGAGGGCCCTACGAGCAGTACTTC.

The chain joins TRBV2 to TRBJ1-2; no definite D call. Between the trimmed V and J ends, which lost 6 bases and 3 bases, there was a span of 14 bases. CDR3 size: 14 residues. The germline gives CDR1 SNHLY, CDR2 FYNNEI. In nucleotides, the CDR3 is TGTGCCAGCAGGGATAGAAAGCCAGACTATGGCTACACCTTC. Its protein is CASRDRKPDYGYTF.

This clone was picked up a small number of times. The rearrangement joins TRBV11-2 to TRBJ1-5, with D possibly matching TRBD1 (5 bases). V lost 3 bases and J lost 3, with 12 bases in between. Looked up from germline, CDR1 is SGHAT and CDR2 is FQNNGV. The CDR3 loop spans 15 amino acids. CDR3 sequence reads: CASSFSRDPNQPQHF. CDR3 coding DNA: TGTGCCAGCAGCTTCTCCAGGGACCCCAATCAGCCCCAGCATTTT. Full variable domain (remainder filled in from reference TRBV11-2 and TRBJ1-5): EAGVAQSPRYKIIEKRQSVAFWCNPISGHATLYWYQQILGQGPKLLIQFQNNGVVDDSQLPKDRFSAERLKGVDSTLKIQPAKLEDSAVYLCASSFSRDPNQPQHFGDGTRLSIL.

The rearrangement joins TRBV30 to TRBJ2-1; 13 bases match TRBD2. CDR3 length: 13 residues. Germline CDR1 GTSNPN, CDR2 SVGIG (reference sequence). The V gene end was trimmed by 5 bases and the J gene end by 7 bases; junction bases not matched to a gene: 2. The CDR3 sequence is CAWGTSGINEQFF. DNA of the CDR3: TGTGCCTGGGGGACTAGCGGGATTAATGAGCAGTTCTTC.

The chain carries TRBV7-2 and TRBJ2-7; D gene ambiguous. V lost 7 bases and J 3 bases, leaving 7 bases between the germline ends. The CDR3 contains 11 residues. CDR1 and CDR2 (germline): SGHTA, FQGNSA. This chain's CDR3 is CASTSDYEQYF. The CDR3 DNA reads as TGTGCCAGCACCTCGGACTACGAGCAGTACTTC. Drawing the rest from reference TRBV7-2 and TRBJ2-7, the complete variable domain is GAGVSQSPSNKVTEKGKDVELRCDPISGHTALYWYRQSLGQGLEFLIYFQGNSAPDKSGLPSDRFSAERTGGSVSTLTIQRTQQEDSAVYLCASTSDYEQYFGPGTRLTVT.

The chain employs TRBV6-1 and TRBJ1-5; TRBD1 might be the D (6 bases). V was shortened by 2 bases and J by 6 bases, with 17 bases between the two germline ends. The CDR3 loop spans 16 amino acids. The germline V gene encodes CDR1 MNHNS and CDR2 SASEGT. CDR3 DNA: TGTGCCAGCAGTGAATCCCGCGGTCGGGGGGCTCAGCCCCAGCATTTT. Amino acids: CASSESRGRGAQPQHF.

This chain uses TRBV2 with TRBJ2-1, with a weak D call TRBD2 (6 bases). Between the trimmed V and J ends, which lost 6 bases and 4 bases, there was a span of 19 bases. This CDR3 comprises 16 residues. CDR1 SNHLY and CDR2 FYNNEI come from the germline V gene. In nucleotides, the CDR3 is TGTGCCAGCAGCGAACCTCGGAGGGACGGATACAATGAGCAGTTCTTC. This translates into CASSEPRRDGYNEQFF.

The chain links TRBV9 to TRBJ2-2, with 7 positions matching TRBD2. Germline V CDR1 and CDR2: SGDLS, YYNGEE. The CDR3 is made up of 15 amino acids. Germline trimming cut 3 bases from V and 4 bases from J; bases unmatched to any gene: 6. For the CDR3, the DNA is TGTGCCAGCAGCGAGGGACTATCATTCACCGGGGAGCTGTTTTTT. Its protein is CASSEGLSFTGELFF. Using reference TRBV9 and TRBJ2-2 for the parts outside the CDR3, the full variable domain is DSGVTQTPKHLITATGQRVTLRCSPRSGDLSVYWYQQSLDQGLQFLIQYYNGEERAKGNILERFSAQQFPDLHSELNLSSLELGDSALYFCASSEGLSFTGELFFGEGSRLTVL.